This T cell receptor beta chain was found in a study of regulatory dendritic cells for organ transplantation. Allogeneic regulatory or mature dendritic cells were co-cultured for roughly five days with CFSE-labeled sorted T cells at 1:10. The CDR3 is made up of 15 amino acids. Germline-derived CDR1 and CDR2 are LGHNA and YNFKEQ. Trimming took 6 bases from V and 5 from J, leaving 19 bases between them. Comment on this clone: Its antigen is as yet unknown.

Profiling relied on immunoSEQ multiplex PCR, and the TCRdb table lists in-frame clones only, not all of them. The repertoire holds 18,000 or so clones, with less than 80% as singletons. The TCR originated in a human donor in good health. The chain has TRBV4-2 and TRBJ2-5, with a tentative D call TRBD2 (5 bases). The sample taken for sequencing was memory CD4+ T cells from blood cultured with regulatory dendritic cells. Regarding subset: CD45RO+ memory T cells. The CDR3: CASSRRRGLEETQYF. The CDR3 coding sequence is TGTGCCAGCAGTCGGAGACGGGGTCTCGAGGAGACCCAGTACTTC.